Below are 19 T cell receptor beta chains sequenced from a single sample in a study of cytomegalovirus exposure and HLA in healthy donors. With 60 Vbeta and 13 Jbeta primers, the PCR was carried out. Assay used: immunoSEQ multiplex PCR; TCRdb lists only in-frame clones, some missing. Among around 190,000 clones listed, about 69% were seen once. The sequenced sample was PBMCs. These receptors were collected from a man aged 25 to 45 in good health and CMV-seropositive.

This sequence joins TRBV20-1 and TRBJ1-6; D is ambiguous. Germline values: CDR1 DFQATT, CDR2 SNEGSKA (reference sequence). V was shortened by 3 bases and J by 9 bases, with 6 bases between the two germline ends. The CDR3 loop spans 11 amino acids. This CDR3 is CSASGGSPLHF. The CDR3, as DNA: TGCAGTGCTAGCGGAGGTTCACCCCTCCACTTT.

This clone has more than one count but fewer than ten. Here the CDR3 DNA reads TGTGCCAGCAGTCCCGAACTAGCGGGAATTTTTGAGCAGTACTTC. Its translation: CASSPELAGIFEQYF. The genes are TRBV5-4 and TRBJ2-7; 10 bases align to TRBD2. The V gene end was trimmed by 5 bases and the J gene end by 7 bases; junction bases not matched to a gene: 12. The CDR3 length is 15 residues. CDR1 is SGHNT, CDR2 YYREEE, per germline (reference sequence).

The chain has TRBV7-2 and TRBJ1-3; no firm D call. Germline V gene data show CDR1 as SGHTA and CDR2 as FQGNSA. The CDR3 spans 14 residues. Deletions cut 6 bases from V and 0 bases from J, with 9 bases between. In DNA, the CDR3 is TGTGCCAGCAGTCAGGATCTCTCTGGAAACACCATATATTTT. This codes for CASSQDLSGNTIYF.

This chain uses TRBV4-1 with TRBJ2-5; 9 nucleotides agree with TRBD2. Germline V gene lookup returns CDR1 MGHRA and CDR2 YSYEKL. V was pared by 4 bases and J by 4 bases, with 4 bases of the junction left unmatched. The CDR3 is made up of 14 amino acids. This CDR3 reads CASSLAGEPETQYF. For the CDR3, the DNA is TGCGCCAGCAGCCTAGCGGGGGAGCCAGAGACCCAGTACTTC.

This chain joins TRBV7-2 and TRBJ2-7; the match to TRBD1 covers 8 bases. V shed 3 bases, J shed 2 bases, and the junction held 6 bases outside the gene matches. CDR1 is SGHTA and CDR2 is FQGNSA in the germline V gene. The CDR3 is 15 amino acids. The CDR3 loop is CASSLYGQGAYEQYF. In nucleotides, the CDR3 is TGTGCCAGCAGCTTGTACGGACAGGGAGCCTACGAGCAGTACTTC. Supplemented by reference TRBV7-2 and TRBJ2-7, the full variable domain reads GAGVSQSPSNKVTEKGKDVELRCDPISGHTALYWYRQSLGQGLEFLIYFQGNSAPDKSGLPSDRFSAERTGGSVSTLTIQRTQQEDSAVYLCASSLYGQGAYEQYFGPGTRLTVT.

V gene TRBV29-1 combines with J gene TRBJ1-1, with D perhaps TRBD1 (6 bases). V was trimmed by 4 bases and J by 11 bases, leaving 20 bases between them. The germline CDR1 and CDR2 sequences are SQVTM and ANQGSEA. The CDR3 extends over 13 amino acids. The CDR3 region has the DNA TGCAGCGTTGCCGGTCGAGTGGGGGCAGACGCTTTCTTT. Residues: CSVAGRVGADAFF. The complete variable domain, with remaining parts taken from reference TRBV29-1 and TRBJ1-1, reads SAVISQKPSRDICQRGTSLTIQCQVDSQVTMMFWYRQQPGQSLTLIATANQGSEATYESGFVIDKFPISRPNLTFSTLTVSNMSPEDSSIYLCSVAGRVGADAFFGQGTRLTVV.

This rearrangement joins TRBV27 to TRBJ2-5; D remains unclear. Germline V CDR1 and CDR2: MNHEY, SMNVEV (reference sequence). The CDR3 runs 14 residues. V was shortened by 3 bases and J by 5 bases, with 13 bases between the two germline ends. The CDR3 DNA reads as TGTGCCAGCAGTTTTAGGATGGGCCGGGAGACCCAGTACTTC. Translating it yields CASSFRMGRETQYF.

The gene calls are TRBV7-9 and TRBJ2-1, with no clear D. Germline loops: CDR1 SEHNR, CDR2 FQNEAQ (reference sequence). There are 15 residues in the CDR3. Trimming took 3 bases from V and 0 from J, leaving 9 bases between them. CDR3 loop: CASSFVRSSYNEQFF. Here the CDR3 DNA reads TGTGCCAGCAGCTTCGTGCGGAGCTCCTACAATGAGCAGTTCTTC.

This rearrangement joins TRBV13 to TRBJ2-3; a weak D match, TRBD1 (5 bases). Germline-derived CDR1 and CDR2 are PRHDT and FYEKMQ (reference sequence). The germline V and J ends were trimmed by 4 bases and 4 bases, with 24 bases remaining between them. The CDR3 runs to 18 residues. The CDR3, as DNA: TGTGCCAGCAGCTCCACAAATCCGTACAGGTCCTCCCCAGATACGCAGTATTTT. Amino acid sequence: CASSSTNPYRSSPDTQYF.

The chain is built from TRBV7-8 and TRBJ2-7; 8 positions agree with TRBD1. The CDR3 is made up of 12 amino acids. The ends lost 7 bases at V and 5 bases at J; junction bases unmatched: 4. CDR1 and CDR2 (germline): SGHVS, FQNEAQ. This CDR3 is CASTGGRDEQYF. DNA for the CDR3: TGTGCCAGCACAGGGGGCCGGGACGAGCAGTACTTC.

The CDR3 region is CASSPSIANTEAFF. CDR3 DNA: TGTGCCAGCAGTCCTAGTATTGCGAACACTGAAGCTTTCTTT. The chain is built from TRBV28 and TRBJ1-1; D call uncertain. V lost 5 bases, J lost 1 base, and 11 bases lay in between. Germline V gene sequence: CDR1 MDHEN, CDR2 SYDVKM. CDR3 length: 14 residues.

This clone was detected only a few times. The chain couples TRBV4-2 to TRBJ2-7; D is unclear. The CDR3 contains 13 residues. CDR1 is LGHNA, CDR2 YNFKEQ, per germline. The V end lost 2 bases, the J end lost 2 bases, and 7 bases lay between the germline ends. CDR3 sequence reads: CASSQFEAYEQYF. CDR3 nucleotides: TGTGCCAGCAGCCAATTCGAGGCCTACGAGCAGTACTTC.

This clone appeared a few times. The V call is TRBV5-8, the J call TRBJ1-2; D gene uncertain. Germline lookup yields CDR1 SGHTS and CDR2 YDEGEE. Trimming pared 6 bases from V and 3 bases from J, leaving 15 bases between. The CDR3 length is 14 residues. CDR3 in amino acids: CASILPGSHYGYTF. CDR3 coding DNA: TGTGCCAGCATCCTCCCGGGGTCCCACTATGGCTACACCTTC.

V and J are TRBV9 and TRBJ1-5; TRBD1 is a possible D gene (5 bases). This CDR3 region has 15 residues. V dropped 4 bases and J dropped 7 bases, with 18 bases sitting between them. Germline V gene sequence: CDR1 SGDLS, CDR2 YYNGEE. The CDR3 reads CASSPGVGGNQPQHF. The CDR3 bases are TGTGCCAGCAGCCCCGGGGTGGGGGGAAACCAGCCCCAGCATTTT.

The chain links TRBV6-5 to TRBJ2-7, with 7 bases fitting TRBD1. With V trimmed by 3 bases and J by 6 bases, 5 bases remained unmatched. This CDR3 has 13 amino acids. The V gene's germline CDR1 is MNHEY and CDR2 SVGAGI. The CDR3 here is CASSYGDRAEQYF. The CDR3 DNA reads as TGTGCCAGCAGTTATGGGGACAGAGCCGAGCAGTACTTC.

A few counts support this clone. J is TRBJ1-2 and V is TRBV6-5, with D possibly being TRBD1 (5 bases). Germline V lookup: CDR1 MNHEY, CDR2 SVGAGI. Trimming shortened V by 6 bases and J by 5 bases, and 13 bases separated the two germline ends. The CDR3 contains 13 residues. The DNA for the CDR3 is TGTGCCAGCAGCCAAAATACAGGTTATGGCTACACCTTC. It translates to CASSQNTGYGYTF.

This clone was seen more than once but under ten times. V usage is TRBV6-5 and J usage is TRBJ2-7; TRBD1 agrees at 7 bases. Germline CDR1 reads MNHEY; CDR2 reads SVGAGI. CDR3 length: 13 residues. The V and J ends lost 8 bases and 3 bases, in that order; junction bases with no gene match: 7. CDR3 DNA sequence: TGTGCCAGCGCCGAGGGACAGATCTACGAGCAGTACTTC. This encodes CASAEGQIYEQYF.

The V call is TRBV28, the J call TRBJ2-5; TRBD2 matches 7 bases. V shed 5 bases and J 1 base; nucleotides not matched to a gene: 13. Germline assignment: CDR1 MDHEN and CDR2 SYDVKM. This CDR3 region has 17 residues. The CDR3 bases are TGTGCCAGCAGTCTCTTTTGGGCGGGAGCGTCCCAAGAGACCCAGTACTTC. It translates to CASSLFWAGASQETQYF.

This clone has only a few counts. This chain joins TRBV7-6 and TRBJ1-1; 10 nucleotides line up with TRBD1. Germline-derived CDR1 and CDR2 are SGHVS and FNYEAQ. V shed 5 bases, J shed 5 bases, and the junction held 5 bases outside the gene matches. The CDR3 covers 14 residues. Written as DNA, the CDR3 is TGTGCCAGCAGCGCCGGACAGGGGGGGACTGAAGCTTTCTTT. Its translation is CASSAGQGGTEAFF.